This entry concerns a single T cell receptor beta chain. As yet, its antigen is unknown. This entry is derived from a study of cytomegalovirus exposure and HLA in healthy donors. Study context: Earlier, approximately 110 million unique TCR beta sequences were recovered from roughly 180 million T cells by an analysis. A preliminary data release comprised tens of millions of unique TCRs obtained from HLA-typed donors. Regarding the study as a whole: Later analysis revealed greater clonal expansion in HLA-associated TCR beta chains than in equally common others. Later on, a genetic analysis was performed. It linked a missense variant in DCLRE1C with V- and J-gene trimming of TCR beta.

The PCR made use of 60 Vbeta and 13 Jbeta primers. Profiled with immunoSEQ multiplex PCR; TCRdb holds only in-frame clones, not every one. The sample has around 120,000 clones, around 83% seen once. The germline gives CDR1 SGHVS, CDR2 FQNEAQ. Trimming took 3 bases from V and 5 from J, leaving 4 bases between them. CDR3 size: 12 residues. The V and J genes are TRBV7-8 and TRBJ1-4; D unclear. This sequence originates from a man between 50 and 59 years old in good health and CMV-seronegative. Material: PBMCs. The CDR3 nucleotides are TGTGCCAGCAGCTTGCGGAATGAAAAACTGTTTTTT. It specifies CASSLRNEKLFF. Combining the CDR3 with reference TRBV7-8 and TRBJ1-4 gives the whole variable domain GAGVSQSPRYKVAKRGQDVALRCDPISGHVSLFWYQQALGQGPEFLTYFQNEAQLDKSGLPSDRFFAERPEGSVSTLKIQRTQQEDSAVYLCASSLRNEKLFFGSGTQLSVL.